The T cell receptor beta chain under discussion was sequenced for a study of blood T cell repertoires in COVID-19. Study-level background: COVID-19 samples collected from the United States, Italy and Spain covered acute and convalescent phases.

Original handling: Cell counts per sample came from amplifying reference gene primers. Produced via immunoSEQ multiplex PCR; TCRdb's table is partial and in-frame only. V and J calls and clone size are as listed in that table; D and trimming were resolved from the DNA. This table has 90,000 to 100,000 clones, about nine tenths appearing once. CDR1 is WSHSY and CDR2 is SAAADI in the germline V gene. Trimming cost V 0 bases and J 4 bases; bases outside gene matches: 10. The CDR3 is made up of 18 amino acids. Sequenced sample: peripheral blood. V usage is TRBV10-2 and J usage is TRBJ2-5; 11 nucleotides line up with TRBD2. The source is a man aged 55-75 years with COVID-19, enrolled during active disease. CDR3 DNA: TGCGCCAGCAGTGAGTCTCTGGTAGCGGGAGGGTTCCGAGAGACCCAGTACTTC. Encoded protein: CASSESLVAGGFRETQYF.